Sequencing of this T cell receptor beta chain was carried out in a study of T-cell memory formation after mild COVID-19. About the study: The study found TCR clusters largely donor specific. Study-level results: The authors left the SARS-CoV-2 specificity of second-wave clones peaking on day 37 unconfirmed. Day 15 to 85 contractors were CD4/CD8 balanced; later expanders leaned CD4+.

With respect to this clonotype: Its matching antigen is unknown.

TCR alpha and TCR beta cDNA libraries carrying sample barcodes and UMIs were produced by 5'RACE using constant-segment primers. MiXCR, applied by TCRdb to the 5' RACE reads, yields one record per CDR3 protein. Of some 410,000 distinct CDR3 sequences listed, roughly a quarter are singletons. The clonotype was recovered from an adult woman who had mild COVID-19 (a few samples of this study predate the infection). Cell type and time point are not known. Sequenced: PBMCs or a T cell subset sorted from them (not recorded which).

CDR3 nucleotide sequence: TGTGCCAGCTCGCTAAACCAGGGGGCGAACACCGGGGAGCTGTTTTTT. As protein: CASSLNQGANTGELFF. The gene calls are TRBV18 and TRBJ2-2; 7 nucleotides agree with TRBD1. V lost 6 bases, J lost 0 bases, and 7 bases stayed unmatched. This CDR3 region has 16 residues. CDR1 KGHSH and CDR2 LQKENI come from the germline V gene. Supplemented by reference TRBV18 and TRBJ2-2, the full variable domain reads NAGVMQNPRHLVRRRGQEARLRCSPMKGHSHVYWYRQLPEEGLKFMVYLQKENIIDESGMPKERFSAEFPKEGPSILRIQQVVRGDSAAYFCASSLNQGANTGELFFGEGSRLTVL.